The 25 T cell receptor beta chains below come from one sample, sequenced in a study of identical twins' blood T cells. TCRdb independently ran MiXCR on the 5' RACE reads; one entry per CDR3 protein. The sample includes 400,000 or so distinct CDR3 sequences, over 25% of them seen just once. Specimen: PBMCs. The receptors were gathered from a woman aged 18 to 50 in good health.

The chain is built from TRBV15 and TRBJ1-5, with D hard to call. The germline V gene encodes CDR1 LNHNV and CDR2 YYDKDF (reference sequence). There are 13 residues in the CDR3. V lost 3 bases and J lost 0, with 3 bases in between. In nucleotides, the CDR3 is TGTGCCACCAGCAGTTATAGCAATCAGCCCCAGCATTTT. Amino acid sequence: CATSSYSNQPQHF.

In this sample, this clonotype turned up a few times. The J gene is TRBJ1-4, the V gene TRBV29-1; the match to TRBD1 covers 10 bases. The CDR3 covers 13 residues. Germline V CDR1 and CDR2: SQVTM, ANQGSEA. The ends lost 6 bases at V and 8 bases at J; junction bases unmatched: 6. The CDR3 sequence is CSVRDRGYEKLFF. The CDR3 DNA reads TGCAGCGTGCGGGACAGGGGATACGAAAAACTGTTTTTT.

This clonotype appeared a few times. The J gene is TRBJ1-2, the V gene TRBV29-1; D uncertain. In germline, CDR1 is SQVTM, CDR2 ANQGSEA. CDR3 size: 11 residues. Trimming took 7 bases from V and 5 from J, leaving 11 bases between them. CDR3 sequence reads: CSAQPGYGYTF. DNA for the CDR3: TGCAGCGCGCAGCCGGGGTATGGCTACACCTTC. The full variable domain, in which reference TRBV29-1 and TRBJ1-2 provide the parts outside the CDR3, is SAVISQKPSRDICQRGTSLTIQCQVDSQVTMMFWYRQQPGQSLTLIATANQGSEATYESGFVIDKFPISRPNLTFSTLTVSNMSPEDSSIYLCSAQPGYGYTFGSGTRLTVV.

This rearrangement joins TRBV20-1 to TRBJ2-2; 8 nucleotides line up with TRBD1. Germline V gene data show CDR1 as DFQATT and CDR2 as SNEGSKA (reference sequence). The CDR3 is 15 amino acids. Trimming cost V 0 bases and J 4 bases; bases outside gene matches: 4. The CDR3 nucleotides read TGCAGTGCTAGAGATAGGACAGGGATCACCGGGGAGCTGTTTTTT. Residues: CSARDRTGITGELFF.

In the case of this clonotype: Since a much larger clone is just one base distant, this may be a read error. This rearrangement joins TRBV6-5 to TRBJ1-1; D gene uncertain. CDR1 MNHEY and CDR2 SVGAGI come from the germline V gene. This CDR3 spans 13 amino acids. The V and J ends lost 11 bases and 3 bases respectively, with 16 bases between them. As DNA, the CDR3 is TGTGCCGGCAACGGGAAACCCTACACTGAAGCTTTCTTT. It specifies CAGNGKPYTEAFF.

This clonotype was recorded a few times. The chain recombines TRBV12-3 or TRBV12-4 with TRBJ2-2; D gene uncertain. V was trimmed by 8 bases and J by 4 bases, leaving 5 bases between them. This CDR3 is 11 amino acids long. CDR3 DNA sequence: TGTGCCAGCCTCACCACCGGGGAGCTGTTTTTT. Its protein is CASLTTGELFF.

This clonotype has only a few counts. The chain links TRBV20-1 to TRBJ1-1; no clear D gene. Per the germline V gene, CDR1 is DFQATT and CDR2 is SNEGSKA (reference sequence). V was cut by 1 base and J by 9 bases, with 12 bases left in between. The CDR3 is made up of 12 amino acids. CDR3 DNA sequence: TGCAGTGCTAGAGCCCGGCAGGCCAAAGCTTTCTTT. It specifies CSARARQAKAFF.

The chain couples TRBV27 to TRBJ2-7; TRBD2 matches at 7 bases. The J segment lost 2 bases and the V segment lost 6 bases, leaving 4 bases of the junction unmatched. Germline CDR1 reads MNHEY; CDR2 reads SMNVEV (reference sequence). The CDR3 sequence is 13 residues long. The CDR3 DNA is TGTGCCAGCAGACACGGACTAGCCTACGAGCAGTACTTC. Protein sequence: CASRHGLAYEQYF.

CDR3: CAISDLGYTEAFF. CDR3 nucleotides: TGTGCCATCAGTGACCTCGGTTACACTGAAGCTTTCTTT. The chain employs TRBV10-3 and TRBJ1-1; no reliable D call. The CDR3 is 13 residues long. Per the germline V gene, CDR1 is ENHRY and CDR2 is SYGVKD. Trimming removed 3 bases from V and 3 bases from J, with 8 bases in between.

The chain's CDR3 is CASSLAAGRGRGEQYF. The CDR3, as DNA: TGCGCCAGCAGCTTGGCAGCCGGCAGGGGAAGAGGCGAGCAGTACTTC. This rearrangement joins TRBV5-1 to TRBJ2-7; the D gene is possibly TRBD1 (6 bases). The germline CDR1 and CDR2 sequences are SGHRS and YFSETQ. The V gene lost 0 bases and the J gene lost 6 bases, with 19 bases spanning the gap. The CDR3 consists of 16 residues.

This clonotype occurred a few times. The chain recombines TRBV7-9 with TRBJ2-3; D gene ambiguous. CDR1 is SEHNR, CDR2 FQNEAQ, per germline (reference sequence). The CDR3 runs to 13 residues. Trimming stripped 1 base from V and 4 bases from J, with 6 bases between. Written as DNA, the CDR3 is TGTGCCAGCAGCTTAGAACACGCAGATACGCAGTATTTT. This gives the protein CASSLEHADTQYF.

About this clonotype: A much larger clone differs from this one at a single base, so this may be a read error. This chain's CDR3 is CASSPMGNERFF. As DNA, the CDR3 is TGTGCCAGCAGCCCAATGGGGAATGAGCGGTTCTTC. V gene TRBV11-2 combines with J gene TRBJ2-1; D not resolved. There are 12 residues in the CDR3. Germline V gene lookup returns CDR1 SGHAT and CDR2 FQNNGV.

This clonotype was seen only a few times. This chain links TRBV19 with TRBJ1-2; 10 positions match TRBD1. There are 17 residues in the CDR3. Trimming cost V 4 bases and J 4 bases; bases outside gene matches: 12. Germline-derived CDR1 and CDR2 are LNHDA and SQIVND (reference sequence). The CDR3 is CASSKRDRGQNPYGYTF. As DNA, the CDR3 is TGTGCCAGTAGTAAGAGGGACAGGGGACAAAATCCCTATGGCTACACCTTC.

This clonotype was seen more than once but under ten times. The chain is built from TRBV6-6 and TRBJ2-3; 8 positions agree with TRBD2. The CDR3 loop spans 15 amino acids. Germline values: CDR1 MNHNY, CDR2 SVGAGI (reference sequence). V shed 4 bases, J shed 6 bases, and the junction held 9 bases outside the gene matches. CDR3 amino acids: CASSSQAGGGDTQYF. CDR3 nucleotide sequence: TGTGCCAGCAGTTCACAGGCGGGGGGCGGGGATACGCAGTATTTT.

CDR3 DNA: TGCAGTGCTCTCCCACTAGCGGGAGTTGGCAATGAGCAGTTCTTC. Residues: CSALPLAGVGNEQFF. The gene calls are TRBV20-1 and TRBJ2-1, with 11 bases aligning to TRBD2. The trim removed 5 bases at V and 6 bases at J, leaving 9 bases unmatched. The CDR3 loop spans 15 amino acids. The germline CDR1 and CDR2 sequences are DFQATT and SNEGSKA (reference sequence).

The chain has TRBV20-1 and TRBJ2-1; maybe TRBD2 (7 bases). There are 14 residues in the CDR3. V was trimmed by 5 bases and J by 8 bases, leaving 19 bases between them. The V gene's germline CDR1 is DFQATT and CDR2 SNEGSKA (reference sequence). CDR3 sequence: CSASRGAPSHEQFF. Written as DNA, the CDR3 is TGCAGTGCTTCCCGGGGGGCCCCCTCGCATGAGCAGTTCTTC.

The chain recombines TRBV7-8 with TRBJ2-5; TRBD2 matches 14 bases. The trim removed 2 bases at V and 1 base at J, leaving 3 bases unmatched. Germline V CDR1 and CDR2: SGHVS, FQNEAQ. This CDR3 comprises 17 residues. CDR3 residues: CASSLRTSGGLQETQYF. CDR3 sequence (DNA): TGTGCCAGCAGCTTACGGACTAGCGGGGGGCTCCAAGAGACCCAGTACTTC.

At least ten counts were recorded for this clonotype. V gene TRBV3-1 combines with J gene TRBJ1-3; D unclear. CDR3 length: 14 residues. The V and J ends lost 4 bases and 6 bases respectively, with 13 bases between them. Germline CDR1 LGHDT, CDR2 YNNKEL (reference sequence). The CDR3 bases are TGTGCCAGCAGCCCCATGAATACCGTAAACACCATATATTTT. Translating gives CASSPMNTVNTIYF.

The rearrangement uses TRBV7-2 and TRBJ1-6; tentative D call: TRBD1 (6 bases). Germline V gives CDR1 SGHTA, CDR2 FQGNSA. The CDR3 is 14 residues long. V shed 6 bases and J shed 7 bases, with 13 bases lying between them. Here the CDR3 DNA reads TGTGCCAGCAGTGTAGGGGGGGAAAATTCACCCCTCCACTTT. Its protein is CASSVGGENSPLHF.

CDR3 in amino acids: CASSDNWGAFF. CDR3 in DNA: TGTGCCAGCAGCGATAATTGGGGAGCTTTCTTT. V gene TRBV7-9 combines with J gene TRBJ1-1, with D unclear. This CDR3 spans 11 amino acids. V lost 5 bases and J lost 10, with 11 bases in between. Germline CDR1 is SEHNR and CDR2 is FQNEAQ (reference sequence).

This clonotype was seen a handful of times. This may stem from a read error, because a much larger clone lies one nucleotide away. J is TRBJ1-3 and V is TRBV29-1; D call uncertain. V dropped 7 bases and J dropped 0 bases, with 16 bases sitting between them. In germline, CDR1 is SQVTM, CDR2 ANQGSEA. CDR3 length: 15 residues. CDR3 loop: CSATISWNSGNTIYF. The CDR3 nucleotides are TGCAGCGCCACAATCAGTTGGAACTCTGGAAACACCATATATTTT.

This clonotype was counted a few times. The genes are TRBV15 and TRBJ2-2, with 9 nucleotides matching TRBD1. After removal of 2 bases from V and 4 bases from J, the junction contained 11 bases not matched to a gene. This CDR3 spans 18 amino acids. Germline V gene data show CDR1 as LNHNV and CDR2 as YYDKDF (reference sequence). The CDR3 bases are TGTGCCACCAGCAGACTAGGCAGGGACAGGGTCGGCACCGGGGAGCTGTTTTTT. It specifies CATSRLGRDRVGTGELFF.

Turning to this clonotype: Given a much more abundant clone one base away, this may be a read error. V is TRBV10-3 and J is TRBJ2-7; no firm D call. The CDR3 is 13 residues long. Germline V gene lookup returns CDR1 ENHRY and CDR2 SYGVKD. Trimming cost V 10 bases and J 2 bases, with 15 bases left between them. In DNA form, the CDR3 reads TGTGCCACCCTAGAACAGTGTACCTACGAGCAGTACTTC. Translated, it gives CATLEQCTYEQYF.

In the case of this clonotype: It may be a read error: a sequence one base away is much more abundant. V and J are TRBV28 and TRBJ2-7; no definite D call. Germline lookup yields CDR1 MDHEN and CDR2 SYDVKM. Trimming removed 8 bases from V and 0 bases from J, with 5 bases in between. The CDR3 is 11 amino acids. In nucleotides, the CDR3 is TGTGCCAGCGGCGGCTCCTACGAGCAGTACTTC. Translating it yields CASGGSYEQYF. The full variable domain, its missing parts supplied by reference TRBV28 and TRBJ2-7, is DVKVTQSSRYLVKRTGEKVFLECVQDMDHENMFWYRQDPGLGLRLIYFSYDVKMKEKGDIPEGYSVSREKKERFSLILESASTNQTSMYLCASGGSYEQYFGPGTRLTVT.

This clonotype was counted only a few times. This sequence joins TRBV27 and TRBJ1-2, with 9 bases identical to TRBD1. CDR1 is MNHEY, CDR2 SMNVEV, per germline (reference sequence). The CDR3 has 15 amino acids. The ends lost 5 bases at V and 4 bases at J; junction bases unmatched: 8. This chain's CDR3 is CASSPGTGSSYGYTF. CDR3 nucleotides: TGTGCCAGCAGTCCCGGGACAGGGAGCTCCTATGGCTACACCTTC.